The clone carrying this T cell receptor (beta chain) showed up just a few times. As yet, its antigen is unknown. This entry belongs to a study of cytomegalovirus exposure and HLA in healthy donors. Study-level points and caveats: A later analysis showed HLA-associated TCR beta chains outstripping equally common others in clonal expansion. Associated with HLA alleles at 0.05 false discovery rate in a later analysis were 16,951 TCR beta sequences. When the data were analyzed later, several of the most significant clusters appeared to be linked to common viral pathogens. Specificity of a few CMV-associated chains for CMV antigens was verified in vitro.

PCR primers comprised 60 Vbeta and 13 Jbeta primers. The protocol was immunoSEQ multiplex PCR, while the TCRdb copy is restricted to in-frame clones and leaves out a portion. The sample shows tens of thousands of clones, roughly 70% of them seen only once. CDR3 length: 17 amino acids. Trimming pared 2 bases from V and 5 bases from J, leaving 18 bases between. The germline gives CDR1 SNHLY, CDR2 FYNNEI. Sample: PBMCs. The J gene is TRBJ1-4, the V gene TRBV2, with a possible D match to TRBD1 (5 bases). The sequence came from a man aged 65 to 79 in good health and CMV-seronegative. In nucleotides, the CDR3 is TGTGCCAGCAGTGAAAGGGGAGGACCGTCAATGAATGAAAAACTGTTTTTT. Its translation is CASSERGGPSMNEKLFF.